The rows below give T cell receptor beta chains drawn from one sample of a study of T cell repertoires in ileal Crohn's disease. TCRdb's copy holds only in-frame clones and misses some; the assay was immunoSEQ multiplex PCR. The data contain some 27,000 clones, around 77% of them singletons. The sequenced sample consisted of ileal tissue. The receptors were sampled from an adult with Crohn's disease. The CDR3 runs from the conserved cysteine through the conserved F or W. D genes are given only for firm matches. The size field is filled for only some rows; it gives once, few, many or a size class.

D gene	V gene	J gene	clone size	CDR3 protein	CDR3 DNA
TRBD2	TRBV4-1	TRBJ2-5	-	CASSQDRAGGFLETQYF	TGCGCCAGCAGCCAAGATCGAGCGGGGGGCTTCCTTGAGACCCAGTACTTC
-	TRBV18	TRBJ2-5	-	CASSPGLQGTQYF	TGTGCCAGCTCACCAGGACTGCAAGGGACCCAGTACTTC
-	TRBV5-4	TRBJ1-1	-	CASSRATGSGTEAFF	TGTGCCAGCAGCCGAGCTACAGGGAGCGGCACTGAAGCTTTCTTT
-	TRBV29-1	TRBJ2-5	-	CSVVGTGGQETRYF	TGCAGCGTTGTCGGAACGGGGGGACAAGAGACCCGGTACTTC
TRBD1	TRBV6-5	TRBJ1-2	-	CASRDRDYTF	TGTGCCAGCAGGGACAGGGACTACACCTTC
TRBD1	TRBV5-5	TRBJ2-4	-	CASSLFGQGANIQYF	TGTGCCAGCAGCTTGTTCGGACAGGGGGCGAACATTCAGTACTTC
TRBD2	TRBV5-4	TRBJ2-7	-	CASSPGTSGSSYEQYF	TGTGCCAGCAGCCCCGGGACTAGCGGCAGCTCCTACGAGCAGTACTTC
TRBD2	TRBV7-9	TRBJ2-3	-	CASSSSGRAAGDTQYF	TGTGCCAGCAGCTCTAGCGGGAGGGCCGCGGGAGATACGCAGTATTTT
-	TRBV6-1	TRBJ2-2	-	CASSAGDTGELFF	TGTGCCAGCAGTGCGGGAGACACCGGGGAGCTGTTTTTT
-	TRBV30	TRBJ2-5	-	CACTLGRQETQYF	TGTGCCTGTACCCTGGGGAGACAAGAGACCCAGTACTTC
TRBD1	TRBV2	TRBJ1-5	-	CASSPDRGGQPQHF	TGTGCCAGCAGCCCCGACAGGGGCGGTCAGCCCCAGCATTTT
TRBD2	TRBV9	TRBJ2-1	few	CASSPRLAVLNEQFF	TGTGCCAGCAGCCCACGACTAGCGGTCCTTAATGAGCAGTTCTTC
-	TRBV19	TRBJ2-2	medium-sized	CASSPSDYTGELFF	TGTGCCAGTAGCCCTAGCGACTACACCGGGGAGCTGTTTTTT
-	TRBV19	TRBJ1-4	-	CASSSGGTNEKLFF	TGTGCCAGTAGTTCAGGAGGGACTAATGAAAAACTGTTTTTT
TRBD1	TRBV7-9	TRBJ2-2	-	CASSRQGFGGDTGELFF	TGTGCCAGCAGCCGACAGGGGTTCGGAGGCGACACCGGGGAGCTGTTTTTT
TRBD2	TRBV7-9	TRBJ2-7	-	CASSLGGRGSSGEQYF	TGTGCCAGCAGCTTAGGCGGGAGAGGGAGCTCGGGGGAGCAGTACTTC
-	TRBV2	TRBJ1-1	-	CASSPREVAFF	TGTGCCAGCAGTCCTCGGGAGGTGGCTTTCTTT
TRBD1	TRBV5-4	TRBJ1-2	-	CASSLDRGSYGYTF	TGTGCCAGCAGCCTGGACAGGGGAAGCTATGGCTACACCTTC
TRBD2	TRBV19	TRBJ2-5	-	CASSIDRGLAGQETQYF	TGTGCCAGTAGTATAGATCGGGGACTAGCGGGGCAAGAGACCCAGTACTTC
-	TRBV7-2	TRBJ2-7	once	CASSLERGMGYEQYF	TGTGCCAGCAGCTTAGAAAGAGGGATGGGGTACGAGCAGTACTTC
TRBD1	TRBV5-4	TRBJ1-1	-	CASSSPGGTEAFF	TGTGCCAGCAGCTCGCCAGGGGGCACTGAAGCTTTCTTT
TRBD2	TRBV7-9	TRBJ2-5	-	CASSPSLLAGVGETQYF	TGTGCCAGCAGCCCATCCTTACTAGCGGGAGTAGGAGAGACCCAGTACTTC
-	TRBV4-1	TRBJ2-4	-	CASSQVRSIQADIAKNIQYF	TGCGCCAGCAGCCAAGTTCGCTCAATTCAAGCCGACATAGCCAAAAACATTCAGTACTTC
-	TRBV6-4	TRBJ2-7	-	CASSRPAGPYEQYF	TGTGCCAGCAGTCGACCCGCAGGTCCCTACGAGCAGTACTTC
-	TRBV11-2	TRBJ2-7	-	CASSYDSYEQYF	TGTGCCAGCAGCTACGACAGCTACGAGCAGTACTTC
TRBD2	TRBV5-6	TRBJ2-7	-	CASSPGLAGISYEQYF	TGTGCCAGCAGCCCTGGACTAGCGGGGATCTCCTACGAGCAGTACTTC
TRBD2	TRBV7-2	TRBJ2-1	once	CASSLAATGGPSEQFF	TGTGCCAGCAGCTTAGCGGCGACGGGAGGGCCTAGTGAGCAGTTCTTC
TRBD1	TRBV5-1	TRBJ2-7	-	CASSVLQGTGEQYF	TGCGCCAGCAGCGTACTACAGGGGACGGGTGAGCAGTACTTC
-	TRBV5-1	TRBJ1-5	-	CASSLAGFNQPQHF	TGCGCCAGCAGCTTGGCAGGGTTTAATCAGCCCCAGCATTTT
TRBD1	TRBV5-1	TRBJ2-1	-	CASSPGSHSWDSEQFF	TGCGCCAGCAGCCCGGGCTCGCATAGTTGGGACAGTGAGCAGTTCTTC
-	TRBV5-1	TRBJ1-1	-	CASSPGRMDTEAFF	TGCGCCAGCAGCCCCGGGAGGATGGACACTGAAGCTTTCTTT
-	TRBV27	TRBJ2-1	-	CASRGLGQGGNEQFF	TGTGCCAGCAGGGGCCTGGGCCAGGGTGGAAATGAGCAGTTCTTC
-	TRBV5-3	TRBJ1-5	-	CARSLVSGTNTYSNQPQHF	TGTGCCAGAAGCTTGGTGAGCGGCACTAACACGTATAGCAATCAGCCCCAGCATTTT
TRBD1	TRBV5-6	TRBJ2-1	-	CASSQHRGMANSNEQFF	TGTGCCAGCAGCCAACACAGGGGGATGGCTAACAGCAATGAGCAGTTCTTC
-	TRBV15	TRBJ2-2	-	CATSRGGDTGELFF	TGTGCCACCAGCCGCGGGGGCGACACCGGGGAGCTGTTTTTT
-	TRBV13	TRBJ1-4	-	CASSEGGRMEEKLFF	TGTGCCAGCAGCGAAGGAGGACGAATGGAGGAAAAACTGTTTTTT
-	TRBV7-3	TRBJ1-1	few	CASSLSGGAGTEAFF	TGTGCCAGCAGCTTAAGTGGGGGCGCGGGCACTGAAGCTTTCTTT
-	TRBV28	TRBJ2-7	-	CASSSRSYEQYF	TGTGCCAGCAGTTCCAGGTCCTACGAGCAGTACTTC
-	TRBV10-2	TRBJ1-1	-	CASNRQDVNTEAFF	TGCGCCAGCAACCGACAGGACGTGAACACTGAAGCTTTCTTT
-	TRBV14	TRBJ2-1	-	CASSQLEFKDNEQFF	TGTGCCAGCAGCCAACTAGAGTTCAAGGACAATGAGCAGTTCTTC
TRBD1	TRBV30	TRBJ1-2	-	CAWSRTGRSSGYTF	TGTGCCTGGAGTCGGACAGGGAGGAGTAGTGGCTACACCTTC
-	TRBV14	TRBJ2-6	few	CASSQDAGANVLTF	TGTGCCAGCAGCCAAGACGCTGGGGCCAACGTCCTGACTTTC
-	TRBV9	TRBJ1-1	-	CASSVGLTHEAFF	TGTGCCAGCAGCGTAGGGTTAACTCATGAAGCTTTCTTT
-	TRBV6-1	TRBJ1-1	-	CASSRDTLNTEAFF	TGTGCCAGCAGTCGTGACACCCTGAACACTGAAGCTTTCTTT
-	TRBV5-8	TRBJ2-5	-	CASSLLPTGTKKTQYF	TGTGCCAGCAGCCTACTCCCGACAGGAACTAAGAAGACCCAGTACTTC
TRBD2	TRBV6-4	TRBJ2-1	-	CASSDGGGASEQFF	TGTGCCAGCAGTGACGGCGGGGGGGCCTCTGAGCAGTTCTTC
TRBD1	TRBV6-1	TRBJ1-2	-	CASSSEQGHVYGYTF	TGTGCCAGCAGTTCAGAACAGGGGCATGTCTATGGCTACACCTTC
-	TRBV5-1	TRBJ1-5	-	CASSLDPSGSFKHF	TGCGCCAGCAGCTTGGACCCCTCCGGGTCTTTCAAGCATTTT
TRBD2	TRBV9	TRBJ2-3	-	CASSVDPGGGALDTQYF	TGTGCCAGCAGCGTAGATCCGGGCGGGGGGGCTTTAGATACGCAGTATTTT
-	TRBV30	TRBJ1-2	once	CAWDSPLSYGYTF	TGTGCCTGGGACAGCCCCCTATCTTATGGCTACACCTTC
-	TRBV7-2	TRBJ1-2	-	CASSLGRGGYGYTF	TGTGCCAGCAGCTTAGGAAGGGGCGGCTATGGCTACACCTTC
-	TRBV18	TRBJ1-5	-	CASSPGVDSNQPQHF	TGTGCCAGCTCACCAGGTGTAGATAGCAATCAGCCCCAGCATTTT
TRBD1	TRBV27	TRBJ2-7	-	CASSSRGRPEQYF	TGTGCCAGCAGTTCCAGGGGGCGTCCCGAGCAGTACTTC